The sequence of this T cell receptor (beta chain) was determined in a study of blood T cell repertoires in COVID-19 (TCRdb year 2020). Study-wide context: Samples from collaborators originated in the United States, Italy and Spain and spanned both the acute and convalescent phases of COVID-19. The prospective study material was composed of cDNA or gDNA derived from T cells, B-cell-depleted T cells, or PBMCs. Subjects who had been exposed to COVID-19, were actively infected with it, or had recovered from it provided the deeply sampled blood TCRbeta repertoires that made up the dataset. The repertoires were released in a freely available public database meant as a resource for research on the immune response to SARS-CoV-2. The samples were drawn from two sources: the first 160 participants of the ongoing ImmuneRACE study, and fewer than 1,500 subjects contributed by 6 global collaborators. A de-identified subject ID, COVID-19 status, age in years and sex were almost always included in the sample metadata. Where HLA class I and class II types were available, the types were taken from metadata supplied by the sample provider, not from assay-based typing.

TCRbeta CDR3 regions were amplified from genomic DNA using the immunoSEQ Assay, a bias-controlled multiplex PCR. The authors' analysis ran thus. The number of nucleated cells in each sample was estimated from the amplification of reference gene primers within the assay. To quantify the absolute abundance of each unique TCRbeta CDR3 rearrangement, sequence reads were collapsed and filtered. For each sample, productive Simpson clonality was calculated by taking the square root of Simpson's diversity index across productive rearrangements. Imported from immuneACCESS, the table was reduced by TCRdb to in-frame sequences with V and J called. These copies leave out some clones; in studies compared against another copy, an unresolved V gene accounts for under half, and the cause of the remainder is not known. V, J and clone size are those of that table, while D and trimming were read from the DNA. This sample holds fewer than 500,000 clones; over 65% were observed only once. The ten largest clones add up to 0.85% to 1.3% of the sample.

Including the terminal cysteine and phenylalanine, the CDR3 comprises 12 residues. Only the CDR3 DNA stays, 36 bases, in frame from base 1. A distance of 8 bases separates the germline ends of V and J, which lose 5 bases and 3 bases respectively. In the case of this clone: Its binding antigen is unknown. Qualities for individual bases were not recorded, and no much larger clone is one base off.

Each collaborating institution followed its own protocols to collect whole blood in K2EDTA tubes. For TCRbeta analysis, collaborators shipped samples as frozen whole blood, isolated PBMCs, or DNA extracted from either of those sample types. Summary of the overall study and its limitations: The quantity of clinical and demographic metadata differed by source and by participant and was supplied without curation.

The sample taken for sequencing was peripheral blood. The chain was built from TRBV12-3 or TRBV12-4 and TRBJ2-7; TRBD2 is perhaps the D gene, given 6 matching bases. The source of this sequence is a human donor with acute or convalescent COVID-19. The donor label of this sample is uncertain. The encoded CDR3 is CASSRDFYEQYF. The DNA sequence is TGTGCCAGCAGTCGGGACTTCTACGAGCAGTACTTC.